What follows are 19 T cell receptor beta chains derived from one specimen sequenced in a study of blood T cells in healthy people across ages. A second PCR, run for about 7 to 11 cycles, used a sample-barcoded 5' primer plus a J-beta primer mix. TCRdb ran MiXCR on the 5' RACE reads and lists one entry per CDR3 protein. Of 1.6 million or so distinct CDR3 sequences in the sample, roughly 30% were seen once. Sequencing was done on a sample of blood. The receptors were sampled from a woman between 25 and 40 years old in good health.

V and J are TRBV11-1 and TRBJ2-3; TRBD2 is a possible D gene (5 bases). The CDR3 covers 15 residues. Trimming took off 5 bases at V and 6 bases at J, with 18 bases between the two ends. CDR1 is SGHAT and CDR2 is FQDESV in the germline V gene (reference sequence). The CDR3 here is CASSLGWGAEDTQYF. The DNA for the CDR3 is TGTGCCAGCAGCCTTGGTTGGGGAGCGGAGGATACGCAGTATTTT.

This clonotype was seen only a few times. This chain links TRBV24-1 with TRBJ2-4, with 9 bases aligning to TRBD1. TRBJ2-7 explains the end of the DNA better; the J call may be wrong. Germline V gene data show CDR1 as KGHDR and CDR2 as SFDVKD. This CDR3 has 16 amino acids. For the CDR3, the DNA is TGTGCCACCAGTGATTTGCTTGGGACAGGGAACTACGAGCAGTACTTC. This translates into CATSDLLGTGNYEQYF.

This sequence joins TRBV30 and TRBJ2-1, with D perhaps TRBD1 or TRBD2 (6 bases each). Trimming removed 0 bases at V and 7 bases at J, with 13 bases between. The CDR3 runs to 14 residues. Germline values: CDR1 GTSNPN, CDR2 SVGIG (reference sequence). The CDR3 DNA is TGTGCCTGGAGTGTGGGGGGCACTTCGAATGAGCAGTTCTTC. Translation: CAWSVGGTSNEQFF.

The chain employs TRBV18 and TRBJ2-3; 7 nucleotides line up with TRBD2. CDR1 KGHSH and CDR2 LQKENI come from the germline V gene. CDR3 length equals 15 residues. Trimming removed 5 bases from V and 0 bases from J; junction bases left unmatched: 5. CDR3 amino acids: CASSDLAASTDTQYF. The CDR3, as DNA: TGTGCCAGCTCAGACCTAGCGGCTAGCACAGATACGCAGTATTTT. Complete variable domain (other parts from reference TRBV18 and TRBJ2-3): NAGVMQNPRHLVRRRGQEARLRCSPMKGHSHVYWYRQLPEEGLKFMVYLQKENIIDESGMPKERFSAEFPKEGPSILRIQQVVRGDSAAYFCASSDLAASTDTQYFGPGTRLTVL.

This clonotype was detected only a few times. The chain is built from TRBV20-1 and TRBJ1-2; no definite D call. V gave up 0 bases and J gave up 4 bases, with 12 bases separating them. Germline V CDR1 and CDR2: DFQATT, SNEGSKA (reference sequence). CDR3 size: 14 residues. For the CDR3, the DNA is TGCAGTGCTAGAGATCCTGAACAGCCCTATGGCTACACCTTC. Translated: CSARDPEQPYGYTF.

This rearrangement joins TRBV6-1 to TRBJ2-5; 8 bases fit TRBD1. The CDR3 totals 14 residues. V dropped 5 bases and J dropped 5; count of bases not matched to a gene: 7. Germline CDR1 reads MNHNS; CDR2 reads SASEGT. The DNA for the CDR3 is TGTGCCAGCAGTTTCCCAGGGGGCGCGGAGACCCAGTACTTC. Translation gives CASSFPGGAETQYF.

The chain recombines TRBV12-3 or TRBV12-4 with TRBJ2-5; TRBD1 agrees at 9 bases. This CDR3 spans 15 amino acids. J gave up 5 bases and V 6 bases, and 10 bases lay outside the gene matches. The CDR3 DNA is TGTGCCAGCAGCCTGGGACAGGGCTCAACCGAGACCCAGTACTTC. Its translation is CASSLGQGSTETQYF.

The chain couples TRBV27 to TRBJ1-1; D is unresolved. The V end lost 7 bases, the J end lost 4 bases, and 19 bases lay between the germline ends. This CDR3 spans 15 amino acids. Germline V gene sequence: CDR1 MNHEY, CDR2 SMNVEV (reference sequence). In nucleotides, the CDR3 is TGTGCCAGCAAGTCGGCCGGGCAGTTTGTCACTGAAGCTTTCTTT. It is translated as CASKSAGQFVTEAFF.

This clonotype was seen more than once but under ten times. The rearrangement links TRBV4-1 to TRBJ1-2; 7 bases align to TRBD1. There are 15 residues in the CDR3. The V gene's germline CDR1 is MGHRA and CDR2 YSYEKL. The J segment lost 4 bases and the V segment lost 0 bases, leaving 5 bases of the junction unmatched. This chain's CDR3 is CASSQEQGPLYGYTF. The CDR3, as DNA: TGCGCCAGCAGCCAAGAACAGGGGCCCCTCTATGGCTACACCTTC.

The V call is TRBV7-8, the J call TRBJ2-5; 11 bases are a match to TRBD2. J was trimmed by 7 bases and V by 5 bases; bases with no gene match: 12. Germline V gives CDR1 SGHVS, CDR2 FQNEAQ. CDR3 length: 16 amino acids. For the CDR3, the DNA is TGTGCCAGCAGCCCCCCTGGGACTAGCGGATTAGGGACCCAGTACTTC. Translating gives CASSPPGTSGLGTQYF.

This clonotype showed up just a few times. The chain uses TRBV20-1 and TRBJ1-4, with 7 nucleotides matching TRBD1. Germline trimming cut 6 bases from V and 8 bases from J; bases unmatched to any gene: 12. The CDR3 is 14 amino acids. Germline CDR1 is DFQATT and CDR2 is SNEGSKA (reference sequence). CDR3 DNA: TGCAGTGCCCCAAACAGGGGAGTGGACGAAAAACTGTTTTTT. Translated: CSAPNRGVDEKLFF.

V and J are TRBV7-2 and TRBJ1-6, with TRBD1 matching 8 bases. Germline loops: CDR1 SGHTA, CDR2 FQGNSA. V gave up 1 base and J gave up 9 bases; unmatched junction bases: 5. CDR3 length: 15 residues. CDR3 sequence reads: CASSLGQGSVSPLHF. CDR3 sequence (DNA): TGTGCCAGCAGCTTAGGACAGGGGAGTGTTTCACCCCTCCACTTT.

In DNA form, the CDR3 reads TGTGCCAGCAGCTGGATTGGTAGTGTCAGGGAAGCTTTCTTT. Amino acids: CASSWIGSVREAFF. The chain combines TRBV5-5 with TRBJ1-1; D gene ambiguous. CDR3 length equals 14 residues. Germline CDR1 and CDR2: SGHKS and YYEKEE (reference sequence). V dropped 3 bases and J dropped 8 bases, with 17 bases sitting between them.

The J gene is TRBJ2-5, the V gene TRBV2; tentative D call: TRBD2 (7 bases). The CDR3 runs 16 residues. V lost 6 bases to trimming and J lost 2 bases, with 19 bases between them. Germline V gene lookup returns CDR1 SNHLY and CDR2 FYNNEI. CDR3 sequence (DNA): TGTGCCAGCAGCCCGGGGGTAGGGGGGGGTCAAGAGACCCAGTACTTC. Its protein product is CASSPGVGGGQETQYF.

This clonotype has a single count. This may stem from a read error, because a much larger clone lies one nucleotide away. The chain links TRBV6-4 to TRBJ2-1; TRBD2 matches 7 bases. This CDR3 is built from 16 residues. CDR1 and CDR2 (germline): MRHNA, SNTAGT. The junction had 10 bases not matched to a gene; V was cut back by 8 bases and J by 0 bases. CDR3 residues: CASGPSGASSYNEQFF. The CDR3 DNA reads as TGTGCCAGCGGACCGAGCGGGGCGAGCTCCTACAATGAGCAGTTCTTC.

This clonotype showed up just a few times. The rearrangement uses TRBV5-1 and TRBJ2-5, with D perhaps matching TRBD1 (6 bases). Germline assignment: CDR1 SGHRS and CDR2 YFSETQ. This CDR3 is 15 amino acids long. Trimming stripped 4 bases from V and 2 bases from J, with 15 bases between. The CDR3: CASSVYRVLQETQYF. For the CDR3, the DNA is TGCGCCAGCAGCGTCTACAGGGTACTTCAAGAGACCCAGTACTTC.

This CDR3 reads CASSLGPTRDLGNQPQHF. CDR3 in DNA: TGTGCCAGCAGTCTAGGGCCTACCCGGGACCTGGGCAATCAGCCCCAGCATTTT. The chain joins TRBV5-4 to TRBJ1-5; a weak D match, TRBD1 (5 bases). Germline CDR1 reads SGHNT; CDR2 reads YYREEE (reference sequence). The CDR3 length is 18 residues. Trimming took off 5 bases at V and 2 bases at J, with 23 bases between the two ends.

The chain combines TRBV4-1 with TRBJ1-5; D perhaps matches TRBD1 (5 bases). V was shortened by 0 bases and J by 4 bases, with 16 bases between the two germline ends. Looked up from germline, CDR1 is MGHRA and CDR2 is YSYEKL. The CDR3 length is 17 residues. This chain's CDR3 is CASSQDGGQGPNQPQHF. DNA for the CDR3: TGCGCCAGCAGCCAAGATGGGGGTCAGGGACCAAATCAGCCCCAGCATTTT.

The V call is TRBV6-1, the J call TRBJ2-5, with D perhaps TRBD1 (5 bases). The J call could be wrong; TRBJ2-7 is a better fit for the DNA end. This CDR3 comprises 15 residues. The germline CDR1 and CDR2 sequences are MNHNS and SASEGT. CDR3 sequence: CASSEALTESYEQYF. DNA of the CDR3: TGTGCCAGCAGTGAAGCGCTGACAGAGTCCTACGAGCAGTACTTC.